The source of this T cell receptor (beta chain) is a study of STAT5B mutations in CD4+ large granular lymphocyte leukemia. The assay was immunoSEQ multiplex PCR, and TCRdb's table has in-frame clones only and misses some. The table lists 34,000 or so clones, around four fifths of them singletons. Material: CD4+ T cells from blood buffy coats. This clonotype originated in a human donor in good health.

The CDR3 sequence is CASSLGQDNEKLFF. The CDR3 bases are TGTGCCAGCAGCTTGGGACAGGACAATGAAAAACTGTTTTTT. This sequence joins TRBV5-5 and TRBJ1-4; possible D gene TRBD1, 6 bases. The CDR3 is made up of 14 amino acids. V was shortened by 0 bases and J by 5 bases, with 8 bases between the two germline ends. Germline loops: CDR1 SGHKS, CDR2 YYEKEE (reference sequence). Supplemented by reference TRBV5-5 and TRBJ1-4, the full variable domain reads DAGVTQSPTHLIKTRGQQVTLRCSPISGHKSVSWYQQVLGQGPQFIFQYYEKEERGRGNFPDRFSARQFPNYSSELNVNALLLGDSALYLCASSLGQDNEKLFFGSGTQLSVL.